This entry concerns a single T cell receptor (beta chain). What it binds is unknown. This entry is derived from a study of shared clonotypes between healthy human individuals. Study background: With ages of 18 to 49, the donors were two women and a few men.

A deep-level run was used for the assay. Genomic DNA belonging to each subset was distributed in equal measure over several immunoSEQ plates. Produced via immunoSEQ multiplex PCR; TCRdb's table is partial and in-frame only. In the table there are approximately 640,000 clones, less than 95% of which are singletons. Points from the study as a whole: Sequencing depth was expected to influence donor clonotype sharing.

Between the trimmed V and J ends, which lost 0 bases and 0 bases, there was a span of 3 bases. Germline V gene sequence: CDR1 MNHNY, CDR2 SVGAGI (reference sequence). The CDR3 is made up of 13 amino acids. V gene TRBV6-6 combines with J gene TRBJ2-7; D call uncertain. This receptor was taken from a man younger than 30 in good health. Some clones in this sample may be carry-over from other donors' samples. The sequencing input was memory CD8+ T cells from PBMCs. Subset in this sample: CD45RO+ cells pooled with CCR7-negative TemRA cells. This CDR3 is CASSYSSSYEQYF. In DNA form, the CDR3 reads TGTGCCAGCAGTTACTCTAGCTCCTACGAGCAGTACTTC.